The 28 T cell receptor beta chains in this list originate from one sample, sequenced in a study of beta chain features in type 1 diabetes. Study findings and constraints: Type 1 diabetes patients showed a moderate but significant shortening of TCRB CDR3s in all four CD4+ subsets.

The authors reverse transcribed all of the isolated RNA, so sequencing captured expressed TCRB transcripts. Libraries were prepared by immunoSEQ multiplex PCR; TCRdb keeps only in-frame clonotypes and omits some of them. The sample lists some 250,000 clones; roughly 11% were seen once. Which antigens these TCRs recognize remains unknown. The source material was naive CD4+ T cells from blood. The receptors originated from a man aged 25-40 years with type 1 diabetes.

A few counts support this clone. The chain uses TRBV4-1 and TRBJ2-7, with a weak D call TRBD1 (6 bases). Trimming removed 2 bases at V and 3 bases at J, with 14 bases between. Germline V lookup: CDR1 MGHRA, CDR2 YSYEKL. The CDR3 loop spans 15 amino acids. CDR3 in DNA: TGCGCCAGCAGCCAAAGGCAGGGGACGGTCTACGAGCAGTACTTC. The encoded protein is CASSQRQGTVYEQYF.

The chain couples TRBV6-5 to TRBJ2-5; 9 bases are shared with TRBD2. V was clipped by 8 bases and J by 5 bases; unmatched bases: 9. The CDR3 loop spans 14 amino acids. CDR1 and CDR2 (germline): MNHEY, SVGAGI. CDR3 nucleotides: TGTGCCAGCCGCAGGGCCAGCGGGGGGGAGACCCAGTACTTC. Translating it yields CASRRASGGETQYF.

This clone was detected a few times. The CDR3 loop is CASSLRSGAADGYTF. For the CDR3, the DNA is TGCGCCAGCAGCTTGCGATCAGGGGCCGCGGATGGCTACACCTTC. J is TRBJ1-2 and V is TRBV5-1, with D perhaps matching TRBD1 (6 bases). Germline V gene data show CDR1 as SGHRS and CDR2 as YFSETQ. The length of the CDR3 is 15 residues. The V gene lost 1 base and the J gene lost 6 bases, with 16 bases spanning the gap.

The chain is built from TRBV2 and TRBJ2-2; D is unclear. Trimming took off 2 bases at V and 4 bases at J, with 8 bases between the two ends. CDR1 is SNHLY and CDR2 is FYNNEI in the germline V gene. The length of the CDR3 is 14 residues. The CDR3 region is CASSETVPTGELFF. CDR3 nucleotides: TGTGCCAGCAGTGAAACAGTCCCCACCGGGGAGCTGTTTTTT.

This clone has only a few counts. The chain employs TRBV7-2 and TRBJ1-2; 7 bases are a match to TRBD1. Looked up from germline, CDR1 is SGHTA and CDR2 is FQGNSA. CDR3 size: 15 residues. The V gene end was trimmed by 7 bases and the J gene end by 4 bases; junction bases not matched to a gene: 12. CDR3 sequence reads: CASTMTGMWRYGYTF. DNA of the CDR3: TGTGCCAGCACCATGACAGGGATGTGGCGCTATGGCTACACCTTC.

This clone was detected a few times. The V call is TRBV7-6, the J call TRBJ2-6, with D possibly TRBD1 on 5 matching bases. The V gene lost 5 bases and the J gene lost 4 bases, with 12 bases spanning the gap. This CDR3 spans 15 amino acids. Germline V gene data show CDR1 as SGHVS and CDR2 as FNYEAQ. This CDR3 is CASSADISGANVLTF. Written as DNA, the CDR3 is TGTGCCAGCAGCGCGGACATTTCCGGGGCCAACGTCCTGACTTTC.

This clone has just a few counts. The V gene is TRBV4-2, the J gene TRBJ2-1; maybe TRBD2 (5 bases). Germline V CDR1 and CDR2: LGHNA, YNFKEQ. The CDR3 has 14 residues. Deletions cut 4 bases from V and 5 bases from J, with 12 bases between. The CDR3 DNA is TGTGCCAGCAGCCGGGGAGACTTAGACAATGAGCAGTTCTTC. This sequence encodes CASSRGDLDNEQFF.

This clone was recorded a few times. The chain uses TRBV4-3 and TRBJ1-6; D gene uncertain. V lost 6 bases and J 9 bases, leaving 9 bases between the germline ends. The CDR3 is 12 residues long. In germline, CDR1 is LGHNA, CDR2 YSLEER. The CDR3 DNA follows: TGCGCCAGCAGAAGACCGGGTTCACCCCTCCACTTT. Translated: CASRRPGSPLHF.

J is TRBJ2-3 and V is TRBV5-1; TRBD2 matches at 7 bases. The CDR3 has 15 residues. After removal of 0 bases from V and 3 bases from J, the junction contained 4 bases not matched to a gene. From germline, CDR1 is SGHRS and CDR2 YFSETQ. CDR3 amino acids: CASSLGSGYTDTQYF. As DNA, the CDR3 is TGCGCCAGCAGCTTGGGTAGCGGGTATACAGATACGCAGTATTTT.

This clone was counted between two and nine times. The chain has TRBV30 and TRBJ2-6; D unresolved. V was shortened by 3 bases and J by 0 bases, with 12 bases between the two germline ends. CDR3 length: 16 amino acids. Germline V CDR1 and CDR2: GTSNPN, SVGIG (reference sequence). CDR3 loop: CAWRGRKYSGANVLTF. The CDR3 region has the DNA TGTGCCTGGAGGGGCCGCAAATACTCTGGGGCCAACGTCCTGACTTTC.

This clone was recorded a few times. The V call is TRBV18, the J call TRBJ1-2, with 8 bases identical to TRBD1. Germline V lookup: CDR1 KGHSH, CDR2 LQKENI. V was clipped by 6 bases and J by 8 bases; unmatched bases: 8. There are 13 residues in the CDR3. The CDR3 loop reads CASSSDREGGYTF. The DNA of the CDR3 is TGTGCCAGCTCGTCGGACAGGGAGGGAGGCTACACCTTC.

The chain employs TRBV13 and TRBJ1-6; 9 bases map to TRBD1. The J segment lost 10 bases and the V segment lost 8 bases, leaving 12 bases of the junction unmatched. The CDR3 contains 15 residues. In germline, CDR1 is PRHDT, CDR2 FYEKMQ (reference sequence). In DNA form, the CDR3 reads TGTGCCAGCTCATCCCGGGACAGGGCACTATCACCCCTCCACTTT. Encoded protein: CASSSRDRALSPLHF.

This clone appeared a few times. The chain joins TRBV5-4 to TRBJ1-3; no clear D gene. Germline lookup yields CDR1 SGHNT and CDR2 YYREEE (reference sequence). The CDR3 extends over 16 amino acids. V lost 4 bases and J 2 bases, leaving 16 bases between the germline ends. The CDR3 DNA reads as TGTGCCAGCAGCCCTACAGCCGGGATCACTGGAAACACCATATATTTT. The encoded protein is CASSPTAGITGNTIYF.

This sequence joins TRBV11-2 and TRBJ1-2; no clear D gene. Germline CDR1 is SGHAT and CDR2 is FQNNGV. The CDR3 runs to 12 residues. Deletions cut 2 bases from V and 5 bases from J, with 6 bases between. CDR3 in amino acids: CASSLPGYGYTF. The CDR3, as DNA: TGTGCCAGCAGCTTACCCGGGTATGGCTACACCTTC.

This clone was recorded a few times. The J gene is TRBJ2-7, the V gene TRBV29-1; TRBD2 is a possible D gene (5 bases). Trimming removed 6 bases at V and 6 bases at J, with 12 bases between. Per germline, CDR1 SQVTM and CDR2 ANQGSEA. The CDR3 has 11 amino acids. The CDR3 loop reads CSVDGNGEQYF. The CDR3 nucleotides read TGCAGCGTCGACGGGAACGGCGAGCAGTACTTC.

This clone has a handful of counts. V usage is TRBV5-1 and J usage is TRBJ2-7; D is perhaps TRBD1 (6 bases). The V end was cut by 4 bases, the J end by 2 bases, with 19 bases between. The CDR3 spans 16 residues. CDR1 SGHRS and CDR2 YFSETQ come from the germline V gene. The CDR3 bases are TGCGCCAGCAGCCCAGAGCCGACAGGCCTAACCTACGAGCAGTACTTC. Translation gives CASSPEPTGLTYEQYF.

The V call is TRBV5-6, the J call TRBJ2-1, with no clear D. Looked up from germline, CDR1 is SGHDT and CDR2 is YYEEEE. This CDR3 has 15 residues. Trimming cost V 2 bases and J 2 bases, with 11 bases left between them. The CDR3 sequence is CASSFESNPYNEQFF. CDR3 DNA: TGTGCCAGCAGCTTCGAGTCCAACCCCTACAATGAGCAGTTCTTC.

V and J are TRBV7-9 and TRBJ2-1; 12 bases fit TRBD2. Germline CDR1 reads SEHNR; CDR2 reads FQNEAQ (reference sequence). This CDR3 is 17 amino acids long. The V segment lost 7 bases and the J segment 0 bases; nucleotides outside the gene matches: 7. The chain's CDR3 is CASTTTSGRSSYNEQFF. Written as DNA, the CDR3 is TGTGCCAGCACCACTACTAGCGGGAGGAGCTCCTACAATGAGCAGTTCTTC.

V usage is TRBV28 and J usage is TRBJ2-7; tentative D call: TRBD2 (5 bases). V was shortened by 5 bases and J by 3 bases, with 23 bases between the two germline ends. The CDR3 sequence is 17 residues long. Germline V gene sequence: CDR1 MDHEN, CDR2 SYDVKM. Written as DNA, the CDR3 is TGTGCCAGCAGTCCCAACCGACGTTCCGAGGGCATCTACGAGCAGTACTTC. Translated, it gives CASSPNRRSEGIYEQYF.

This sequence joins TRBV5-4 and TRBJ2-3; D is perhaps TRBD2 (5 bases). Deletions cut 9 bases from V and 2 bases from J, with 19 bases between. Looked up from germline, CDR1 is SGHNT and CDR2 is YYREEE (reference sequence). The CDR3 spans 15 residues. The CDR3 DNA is TGTGCCACCCACCCTAGAGGGATAGACACAGATACGCAGTATTTT. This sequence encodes CATHPRGIDTDTQYF.

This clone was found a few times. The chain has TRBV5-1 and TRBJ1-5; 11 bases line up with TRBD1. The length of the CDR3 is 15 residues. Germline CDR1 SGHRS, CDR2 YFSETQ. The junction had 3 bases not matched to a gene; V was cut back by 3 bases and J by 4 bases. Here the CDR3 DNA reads TGCGCCAGCAGCTGGGGGACAGGGGGAAATCAGCCCCAGCATTTT. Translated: CASSWGTGGNQPQHF.

CDR3 loop: CAAAGDRDNRTF. The DNA for the CDR3 is TGTGCCGCCGCAGGGGACAGGGATAATCGCACCTTC. The chain employs TRBV10-3 and TRBJ1-2, with 9 bases aligning to TRBD1. The CDR3 spans 12 residues. The junction had 14 bases not matched to a gene; V was cut back by 11 bases and J by 13 bases. Germline CDR1 is ENHRY and CDR2 is SYGVKD.

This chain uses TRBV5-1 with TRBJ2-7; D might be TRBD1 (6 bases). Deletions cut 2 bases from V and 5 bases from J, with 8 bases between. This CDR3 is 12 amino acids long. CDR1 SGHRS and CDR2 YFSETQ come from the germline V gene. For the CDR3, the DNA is TGCGCCAGCAGCTTCAGGGGAAACGAGCAGTACTTC. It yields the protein CASSFRGNEQYF.

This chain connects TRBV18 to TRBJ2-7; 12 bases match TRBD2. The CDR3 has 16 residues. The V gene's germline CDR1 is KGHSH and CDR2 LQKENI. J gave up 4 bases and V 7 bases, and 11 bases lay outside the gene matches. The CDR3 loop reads CASCTSGTSGLYEQYF. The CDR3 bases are TGTGCCAGCTGTACGTCCGGGACTAGCGGGTTATACGAGCAGTACTTC.

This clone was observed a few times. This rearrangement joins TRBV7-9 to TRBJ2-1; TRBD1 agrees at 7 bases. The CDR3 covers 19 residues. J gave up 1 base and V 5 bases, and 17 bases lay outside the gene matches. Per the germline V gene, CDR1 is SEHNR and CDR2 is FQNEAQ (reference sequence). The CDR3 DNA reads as TGTGCCAGCAGCCTCTTGAGGGGGCTCGGCGTTGTTTCCTACAATGAGCAGTTCTTC. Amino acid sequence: CASSLLRGLGVVSYNEQFF.

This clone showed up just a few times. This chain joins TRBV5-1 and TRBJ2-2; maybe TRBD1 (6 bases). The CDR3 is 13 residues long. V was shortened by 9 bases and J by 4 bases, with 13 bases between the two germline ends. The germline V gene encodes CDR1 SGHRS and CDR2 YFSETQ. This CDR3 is CATRWDTTGELFF. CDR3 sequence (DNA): TGCGCCACCCGCTGGGACACCACCGGGGAGCTGTTTTTT.

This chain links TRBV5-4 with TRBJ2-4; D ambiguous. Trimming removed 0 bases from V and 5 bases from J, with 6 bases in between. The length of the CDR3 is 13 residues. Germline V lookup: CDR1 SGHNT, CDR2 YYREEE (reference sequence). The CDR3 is CASSLGAENIQYF. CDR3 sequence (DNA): TGTGCCAGCAGCTTGGGGGCAGAAAACATTCAGTACTTC.

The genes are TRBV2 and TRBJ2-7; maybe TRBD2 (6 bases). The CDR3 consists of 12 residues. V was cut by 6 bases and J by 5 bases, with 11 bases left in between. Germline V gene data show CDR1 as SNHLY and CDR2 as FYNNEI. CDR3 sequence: CASSEGRNEQYF. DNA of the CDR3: TGTGCCAGCAGCGAGGGGAGGAACGAGCAGTACTTC.